This TCR beta chain emerged from a study of blood T cell repertoires in COVID-19. Turning to the study itself: T cells, B-cell-depleted T cells, or PBMCs supplied cDNA or gDNA.

Clones were sequenced by immunoSEQ multiplex PCR, and TCRdb holds only the in-frame ones, with some missing. The sample lists some 390,000 clones, around 89% occurring once. The study counted Cohort 3 donors as recovered given two negative PCRs, clearance, or symptom resolution. Germline V gene data show CDR1 as LGHDT and CDR2 as YNNKEL (reference sequence). There are 15 residues in the CDR3. V shed 3 bases, J shed 2 bases, and the junction held 5 bases outside the gene matches. Material: PBMCs or T cells enriched from blood (not recorded which). This clonotype was obtained from a man aged 25-45 years who had recovered from COVID-19. This chain connects TRBV3-1 (or the pseudogene TRBV3-2) to TRBJ2-5; the match to TRBD2 covers 8 bases. CDR3 DNA sequence: TGTGCCAGCAGCCAGTTGACTAGCGCTCAAGAGACCCAGTACTTC. Translated, it gives CASSQLTSAQETQYF.